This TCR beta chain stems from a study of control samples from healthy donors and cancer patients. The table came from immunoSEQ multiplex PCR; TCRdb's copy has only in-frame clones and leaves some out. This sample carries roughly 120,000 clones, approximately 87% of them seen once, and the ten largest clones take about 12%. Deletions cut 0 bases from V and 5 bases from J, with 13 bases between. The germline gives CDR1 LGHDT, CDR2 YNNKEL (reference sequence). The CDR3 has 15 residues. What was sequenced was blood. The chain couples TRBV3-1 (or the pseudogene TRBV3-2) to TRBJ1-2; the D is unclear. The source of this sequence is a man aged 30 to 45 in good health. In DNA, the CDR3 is TGTGCCAGCAGCCAAGATCAGGTTGGTTTTTATGGCTACACCTTC. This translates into CASSQDQVGFYGYTF.